The 30 T cell receptor beta chains below were found in one sample sequenced in a study of blood T cell repertoires in COVID-19. The repertoire was sequenced with immunoSEQ multiplex PCR; TCRdb's copy has only in-frame clones and lacks some. Of some 90,000 clones in the sample, about 80% are singletons; the top ten hold roughly 19%. Input material: peripheral blood. All receptors come from a human donor in a cohort sampled during active COVID-19.

In this sample, this clone turned up once. The gene calls are TRBV19 and TRBJ2-7, with D uncertain. The CDR3 totals 14 residues. Trimming removed 1 base at V and 7 bases at J, with 14 bases between. Per germline, CDR1 LNHDA and CDR2 SQIVND (reference sequence). DNA for the CDR3: TGTGCCAGTAGTATAGCGGCCCAGTCGGAGGAGCAGTACTTC. It yields the protein CASSIAAQSEEQYF.

This clone was seen only once. The rearrangement uses TRBV28 and TRBJ2-5; possibly TRBD2 for D (6 bases). V shed 5 bases and J shed 5 bases, with 18 bases lying between them. Germline V gene sequence: CDR1 MDHEN, CDR2 SYDVKM. This CDR3 has 15 residues. The CDR3 protein is CASSPQGGGKETQYF. The CDR3 DNA reads TGTGCCAGCAGTCCCCAAGGCGGCGGGAAGGAGACCCAGTACTTC.

This clone came up once. V and J are TRBV3-1 (or the pseudogene TRBV3-2) and TRBJ1-2, with unresolved D. The CDR3 is made up of 13 amino acids. From germline, CDR1 is LGHDT and CDR2 YNNKEL (reference sequence). Trimming stripped 2 bases from V and 7 bases from J, with 11 bases between. The CDR3 reads CASSQNPSSGYTF. Here the CDR3 DNA reads TGTGCCAGCAGCCAAAACCCCTCTAGTGGCTACACCTTC.

In DNA form, the CDR3 reads TGTGCCAGCAGTGAAGAGGGGGCAGGGACCCAGTACTTC. It translates to CASSEEGAGTQYF. The rearrangement links TRBV2 to TRBJ2-5; 7 nucleotides align to TRBD1. Unmatched junction bases numbered 3, after V lost 1 base and J lost 7 bases. Germline loops: CDR1 SNHLY, CDR2 FYNNEI. The CDR3 is made up of 13 amino acids.

The chain joins TRBV5-4 to TRBJ2-3, with D possibly being TRBD2 (7 bases). The germline V gene has CDR1 SGHNT and CDR2 YYREEE (reference sequence). There are 16 residues in the CDR3. V lost 3 bases and J 3 bases, leaving 17 bases between the germline ends. The CDR3 is CASSSRGGSGTDTQYF. The CDR3 DNA sequence: TGTGCCAGCAGCTCGAGGGGGGGGAGTGGAACAGATACGCAGTATTTT.

This chain connects TRBV3-1 (or the pseudogene TRBV3-2) to TRBJ1-2; weak D call: TRBD1 (5 bases). CDR3 size: 14 residues. The V gene's germline CDR1 is LGHDT and CDR2 YNNKEL (reference sequence). The ends were cut back, 4 bases at V and 6 bases at J, with 15 bases in the middle. As DNA, the CDR3 is TGTGCCAGCAGCCGAATGGGGCAAAGCAATGGCTACACCTTC. Translated: CASSRMGQSNGYTF.

The chain is built from TRBV15 and TRBJ2-7; TRBD2 matches at 8 bases. Losses at the gene ends were 0 bases for V and 0 bases for J; bases not matched to a gene: 4. The germline V gene has CDR1 LNHNV and CDR2 YYDKDF (reference sequence). The CDR3 spans 16 residues. The CDR3: CATSRELAGISYEQYF. In DNA form, the CDR3 reads TGTGCCACCAGCAGAGAGTTAGCGGGGATCTCCTACGAGCAGTACTTC.

The chain recombines TRBV4-1 with TRBJ2-7; 10 positions match TRBD2. With V trimmed by 6 bases and J by 4 bases, 9 bases remained unmatched. Per germline, CDR1 MGHRA and CDR2 YSYEKL. The CDR3 loop spans 15 amino acids. CDR3: CASSPLAGARYEQYF. CDR3 bases: TGCGCCAGCAGTCCCCTAGCGGGAGCGAGGTACGAGCAGTACTTC.

The chain employs TRBV19 and TRBJ2-7; a possible D gene is TRBD1 (6 bases). CDR3 size: 13 residues. Trimming took off 3 bases at V and 3 bases at J, with 9 bases between the two ends. Per germline, CDR1 LNHDA and CDR2 SQIVND (reference sequence). The CDR3 coding sequence is TGTGCCAGTAGTATCGCACAGGGCTACGAGCAGTACTTC. This codes for CASSIAQGYEQYF. Supplemented by reference TRBV19 and TRBJ2-7, the full variable domain reads DGGITQSPKYLFRKEGQNVTLSCEQNLNHDAMYWYRQDPGQGLRLIYYSQIVNDFQKGDIAEGYSVSREKKESFPLTVTSAQKNPTAFYLCASSIAQGYEQYFGPGTRLTVT.

This rearrangement joins TRBV5-1 to TRBJ2-7; the match to TRBD2 covers 8 bases. CDR3 length equals 17 residues. Germline-derived CDR1 and CDR2 are SGHRS and YFSETQ. J was trimmed by 2 bases and V by 1 base; bases with no gene match: 11. In DNA form, the CDR3 reads TGCGCCAGCAGCTTGAAAGTGTCGGGAGGGGTCCCCTACGAGCAGTACTTC. Its translation is CASSLKVSGGVPYEQYF.

This clone was recorded a few times. The J gene is TRBJ1-5, the V gene TRBV2; no firm D call. Trimming took off 2 bases at V and 4 bases at J, with 9 bases between the two ends. Per germline, CDR1 SNHLY and CDR2 FYNNEI. The CDR3 runs 14 residues. DNA for the CDR3: TGTGCCAGCAGTGAACCAGGTATGAATCAGCCCCAGCATTTT. Translation gives CASSEPGMNQPQHF.

The V call is TRBV27, the J call TRBJ2-7, with D possibly TRBD1 on 6 matching bases. V gave up 3 bases and J gave up 4 bases, with 22 bases separating them. The germline CDR1 and CDR2 sequences are MNHEY and SMNVEV (reference sequence). This CDR3 contains 17 residues. The chain's CDR3 is CASSFGIGQTQQYEQYF. CDR3 nucleotide sequence: TGTGCCAGCAGTTTCGGGATTGGACAGACCCAACAATACGAGCAGTACTTC.

The rearrangement links TRBV24-1 to TRBJ1-2, with D possibly being TRBD1 (5 bases). The V end was cut by 4 bases, the J end by 8 bases, with 10 bases between. There are 12 residues in the CDR3. Germline lookup yields CDR1 KGHDR and CDR2 SFDVKD. The CDR3 region is CATSEQGWGYTF. CDR3 nucleotides: TGTGCCACCAGTGAGCAGGGCTGGGGCTACACCTTC.

V usage is TRBV7-9 and J usage is TRBJ2-7; 7 bases line up with TRBD1. Germline-derived CDR1 and CDR2 are SEHNR and FQNEAQ (reference sequence). The length of the CDR3 is 14 residues. The V segment lost 4 bases and the J segment 1 base; nucleotides outside the gene matches: 4. The CDR3 here is CASSWTGTSYEQYF. The CDR3 DNA is TGTGCCAGCAGCTGGACAGGTACTTCCTACGAGCAGTACTTC.

V and J are TRBV12-3 or TRBV12-4 and TRBJ2-7; D uncertain. The CDR3 is made up of 12 amino acids. V was trimmed by 4 bases and J by 4 bases, leaving 8 bases between them. The CDR3 coding sequence is TGTGCCAGCAGTTCCCGCAGGTACGAGCAGTACTTC. It encodes CASSSRRYEQYF.

The sample holds one count of this clone. J is TRBJ2-7 and V is TRBV13; D unresolved. The V and J ends lost 2 bases and 2 bases respectively, with 10 bases between them. Germline V gives CDR1 PRHDT, CDR2 FYEKMQ (reference sequence). The CDR3 covers 14 residues. Written as DNA, the CDR3 is TGTGCCAGCAGCTTACTTAGTACTCCCTACGAGCAGTACTTC. Translation gives CASSLLSTPYEQYF.

The V gene is TRBV28, the J gene TRBJ1-1; the D gene is possibly TRBD1 (5 bases). The CDR3 covers 14 residues. The V gene lost 5 bases and the J gene lost 9 bases, with 19 bases spanning the gap. Germline-derived CDR1 and CDR2 are MDHEN and SYDVKM. This chain's CDR3 is CASSPYSGGGKAFF. For the CDR3, the DNA is TGTGCCAGCAGTCCGTACTCCGGGGGGGGGAAAGCTTTCTTT.

V is TRBV27 and J is TRBJ2-7; D perhaps matches TRBD1 (6 bases). CDR1 is MNHEY and CDR2 is SMNVEV in the germline V gene (reference sequence). The CDR3 length is 17 residues. Trimming left V 0 bases short and J 5 bases short, with 20 bases between. The CDR3 reads CASSLSPQGLRGNEQYF. Written as DNA, the CDR3 is TGTGCCAGCAGTTTATCCCCCCAGGGCCTAAGGGGGAACGAGCAGTACTTC.

V usage is TRBV4-1 and J usage is TRBJ2-5; D gene ambiguous. CDR3 length: 14 amino acids. Deletions cut 4 bases from V and 2 bases from J, with 11 bases between. Per germline, CDR1 MGHRA and CDR2 YSYEKL. CDR3 residues: CASSPTIEQETQYF. The CDR3 DNA is TGCGCCAGCAGCCCAACAATCGAACAAGAGACCCAGTACTTC.

This rearrangement joins TRBV7-3 to TRBJ2-7; TRBD2 might be the D (6 bases). Per germline, CDR1 SGHTA and CDR2 FQGTGA. V was shortened by 8 bases and J by 0 bases, with 17 bases between the two germline ends. The CDR3 consists of 15 residues. The CDR3 region has the DNA TGTGCCAGCCGCTATTGGGACTTCCGCTCCTACGAGCAGTACTTC. It codes for CASRYWDFRSYEQYF.

The rearrangement links TRBV19 to TRBJ2-7; TRBD1 matches 8 bases. From germline, CDR1 is LNHDA and CDR2 SQIVND (reference sequence). There are 15 residues in the CDR3. The J segment lost 4 bases and the V segment lost 6 bases, leaving 11 bases of the junction unmatched. This CDR3 reads CASRGEGQEFYEQYF. The DNA of the CDR3 is TGTGCCAGTAGGGGAGAGGGACAGGAGTTTTACGAGCAGTACTTC.

This clone was found a few times. CDR3 sequence: CASSLNGQSSWPQHF. The DNA for the CDR3 is TGTGCCAGCAGTTTAAACGGACAGTCCTCGTGGCCCCAGCATTTT. The chain employs TRBV27 and TRBJ1-5, with D tentatively TRBD1 (6 bases). V lost 2 bases and J 9 bases, leaving 17 bases between the germline ends. CDR1 is MNHEY, CDR2 SMNVEV, per germline (reference sequence). This CDR3 region has 15 residues.

V and J are TRBV5-5 and TRBJ2-2, with TRBD1 as a possible D gene (5 bases). Trimming removed 1 base at V and 3 bases at J, with 7 bases between. This CDR3 has 14 residues. CDR1 and CDR2 from the germline V gene are SGHKS and YYEKEE (reference sequence). The CDR3: CASSLSGYTGELFF. For the CDR3, the DNA is TGTGCCAGCAGCTTGTCAGGGTACACCGGGGAGCTGTTTTTT.

This clone was picked up a small number of times. The chain links TRBV11-2 to TRBJ1-1; 10 nucleotides match TRBD1. Germline CDR1 and CDR2: SGHAT and FQNNGV. This CDR3 spans 16 amino acids. V lost 6 bases, J lost 8 bases, and 15 bases stayed unmatched. The CDR3 DNA sequence: TGTGCCAGCAGTGACGTTGACGACAGGGGGCGCGTAGAAGCTTTCTTT. Its translation: CASSDVDDRGRVEAFF.

V gene TRBV7-9 combines with J gene TRBJ1-6; D is unclear. The germline V gene encodes CDR1 SEHNR and CDR2 FQNEAQ (reference sequence). The CDR3 sequence is 15 residues long. V lost 6 bases and J lost 0, with 9 bases in between. CDR3 coding DNA: TGTGCCAGCAGACCCGACAACTCCTATAATTCACCCCTCCACTTT. As protein: CASRPDNSYNSPLHF.

The chain is built from TRBV28 and TRBJ2-6, with D perhaps TRBD2 (5 bases). Per germline, CDR1 MDHEN and CDR2 SYDVKM. The V and J ends lost 2 bases and 4 bases respectively, with 12 bases between them. This CDR3 region has 16 residues. CDR3: CASSLKRNQGANVLTF. CDR3 coding DNA: TGTGCCAGCAGTTTAAAGCGGAACCAGGGGGCCAACGTCCTGACTTTC.

This chain links TRBV18 with TRBJ1-4; D is perhaps TRBD1 (5 bases). The CDR3 is 13 amino acids. CDR1 and CDR2 (germline): KGHSH, LQKENI. Trimming shortened V by 6 bases and J by 7 bases, and 12 bases separated the two germline ends. The CDR3 sequence: CASSGGLGEKLFF. The CDR3 region has the DNA TGTGCCAGCTCCGGGGGTCTCGGTGAAAAACTGTTTTTT.

This chain links TRBV5-4 with TRBJ2-7, with D uncertain. V was shortened by 0 bases and J by 11 bases, with 9 bases between the two germline ends. This CDR3 is 11 amino acids long. Per germline, CDR1 SGHNT and CDR2 YYREEE (reference sequence). In DNA, the CDR3 is TGTGCCAGCAGCTTGGGCACGTACAAGTACTTC. This translates into CASSLGTYKYF.

The J gene is TRBJ2-7, the V gene TRBV7-2; TRBD2 aligns across 10 bases. Germline V CDR1 and CDR2: SGHTA, FQGNSA. J lost 3 bases, V lost 1 base, and 9 bases had no gene match. The CDR3 consists of 17 residues. The CDR3 spells CASSLEASGRPLYEQYF. CDR3 DNA: TGTGCCAGCAGCTTAGAGGCTAGCGGGAGACCCCTCTACGAGCAGTACTTC. Using reference TRBV7-2 and TRBJ2-7 for the parts outside the CDR3, the full variable domain is GAGVSQSPSNKVTEKGKDVELRCDPISGHTALYWYRQSLGQGLEFLIYFQGNSAPDKSGLPSDRFSAERTGGSVSTLTIQRTQQEDSAVYLCASSLEASGRPLYEQYFGPGTRLTVT.

This clone has a handful of counts. The CDR3 region is CASLQGSPAGANVLTF. CDR3 nucleotide sequence: TGTGCCTCCCTACAGGGATCCCCCGCGGGGGCCAACGTCCTGACTTTC. This chain uses TRBV30 with TRBJ2-6, with D possibly TRBD1 on 6 matching bases. The V end lost 7 bases, the J end lost 4 bases, and 20 bases lay between the germline ends. In germline, CDR1 is GTSNPN, CDR2 SVGIG (reference sequence). The CDR3 has 16 amino acids.